What follows describes a single T cell receptor beta chain. Profiling relied on immunoSEQ multiplex PCR, and the TCRdb table lists in-frame clones only, not all of them. The table lists approximately 140,000 clones, around 89% of them singletons. The data stem from a study of blood T cell repertoires in COVID-19. CDR1 SGHRS and CDR2 YFSETQ come from the germline V gene. The V end was cut by 1 base, the J end by 0 bases, with 8 bases between. The CDR3 length is 15 residues. Material for sequencing was peripheral blood. The clonotype originates from a human donor in a cohort sampled during active COVID-19. The chain employs TRBV5-1 and TRBJ1-5; D is perhaps TRBD1 (5 bases). CDR3 region: CASSLTGNSNQPQHF. The CDR3 coding sequence is TGCGCCAGCAGCTTGACAGGCAATAGCAATCAGCCCCAGCATTTT.